This is a list of T cell receptor beta chains from one sample in a study of CD8+ T cells in alopecia areata. The method was immunoSEQ multiplex PCR; TCRdb's version includes in-frame clones alone and lacks a portion of them. The sample lists around 140,000 clones, approximately 51% occurring once. The sample here was CD4+ T cells sorted from blood, taken at week 0. Source of these receptors: a human donor with alopecia areata. Each CDR3 is given with its conserved first and last residue. The order of the fields is V gene, clone size, D gene, J gene, CDR3 protein, CDR3 DNA. D genes are given only for firm matches. Expanded clones get a size class; other rows say once, few or many, or leave the size out.

TRBV7-2	few	.	TRBJ2-4	CASSLVVSGRVIQYF	TGTGCCAGCAGCTTAGTAGTGTCAGGTCGGGTCATTCAGTACTTC
TRBV29-1	.	.	TRBJ1-1	CSTTGGNTEAFF	TGCAGCACTACAGGCGGGAACACTGAAGCTTTCTTT
TRBV29-1	.	.	TRBJ2-2	CSVVKSSTGELFF	TGCAGCGTTGTGAAGAGTAGCACCGGGGAGCTGTTTTTT
TRBV6-5	.	.	TRBJ1-1	CASTPWGPNTEAFF	TGTGCCAGCACCCCGTGGGGGCCGAACACTGAAGCTTTCTTT
TRBV15	few	.	TRBJ1-5	CATSRVPTENQPQHF	TGTGCCACCAGCAGAGTCCCGACCGAAAATCAGCCCCAGCATTTT
TRBV30	few	TRBD2	TRBJ2-3	CAWKWGRADTQYF	TGTGCCTGGAAATGGGGGAGGGCCGATACGCAGTATTTT
TRBV7-3	.	TRBD2	TRBJ2-3	CASSLKALAGGPETDTQYF	TGTGCCAGCAGCTTAAAGGCCCTAGCGGGAGGGCCGGAGACAGATACGCAGTATTTT
TRBV29-1	.	.	TRBJ2-7	CSVGRGLGAYEQYF	TGCAGCGTTGGACGGGGTTTAGGAGCCTACGAGCAGTACTTC
TRBV2	once	.	TRBJ2-4	CASRKADTLAKNIQYF	TGTGCCAGCAGAAAAGCGGATACCTTAGCCAAAAACATTCAGTACTTC
TRBV19	.	.	TRBJ1-5	CASSIDRVNQPQHF	TGTGCCAGTAGTATAGACCGGGTAAATCAGCCCCAGCATTTT
TRBV7-9	.	.	TRBJ1-1	CASSLQGGDTEAFF	TGTGCCAGCAGCTTACAGGGAGGGGACACTGAAGCTTTCTTT
TRBV5-1	.	.	TRBJ2-7	CASSLVFGADEQYF	TGCGCCAGCAGCTTGGTCTTTGGGGCCGACGAGCAGTACTTC
TRBV5-8	.	TRBD1	TRBJ2-2	CASSRQGEIAGELFF	TGTGCCAGCAGCAGACAGGGGGAAATCGCCGGGGAGCTGTTTTTT
TRBV2	.	TRBD1	TRBJ1-2	CASIVKQGFGYTF	TGTGCCAGCATTGTAAAACAGGGGTTTGGCTACACCTTC
TRBV6-6	.	.	TRBJ2-7	CASSYPQNPSEQYF	TGTGCCAGCAGTTACCCCCAGAACCCTTCGGAGCAGTACTTC
TRBV30	.	.	TRBJ2-5	CAWGLMGETQYF	TGTGCCTGGGGACTAATGGGGGAGACCCAGTACTTC
TRBV5-1	few	.	TRBJ1-1	CASSGDTEAFF	TGCGCCAGCTCAGGAGACACTGAAGCTTTCTTT
TRBV7-2	.	.	TRBJ2-3	CASSLRPSSPAVDTQYF	TGTGCCAGCAGCTTACGTCCCTCTAGCCCCGCTGTAGATACGCAGTATTTT
TRBV9	.	.	TRBJ2-3	CASSLQPQGTVADTQYF	TGTGCCAGCAGCCTCCAACCCCAGGGGACGGTCGCAGATACGCAGTATTTT
TRBV6-5	.	TRBD1	TRBJ1-5	CASSARDRGGQPQHF	TGTGCTAGCAGTGCCCGGGACAGGGGCGGTCAGCCCCAGCATTTT
TRBV5-1	.	.	TRBJ1-2	CASSLGANYGYTF	TGCGCCAGCAGCTTGGGAGCCAACTATGGCTACACCTTC
TRBV7-2	.	TRBD2	TRBJ2-7	CASSGGTSGSYEQYF	TGTGCCAGCAGTGGGGGAACTAGCGGGAGCTACGAGCAGTACTTC
TRBV5-4	.	TRBD1	TRBJ2-1	CASSIRTGANDEQFF	TGTGCCAGCAGCATCAGGACAGGGGCAAACGATGAGCAGTTCTTC
TRBV29-1	.	.	TRBJ2-5	CSVSSLRETQYF	TGCAGCGTTTCCTCCCTAAGGGAGACCCAGTACTTC
TRBV30	.	.	TRBJ2-2	CAWEVNWDFVGELFF	TGTGCCTGGGAGGTGAATTGGGACTTCGTTGGGGAGCTGTTTTTT
TRBV2	.	.	TRBJ2-7	CASRTNYEQYF	TGTGCCAGCAGGACGAATTACGAGCAGTACTTC
TRBV25-1	.	.	TRBJ1-1	CASSVAGAVSNTEAFF	TGTGCCAGCAGTGTTGCAGGGGCCGTATCAAACACTGAAGCTTTCTTT
TRBV2	.	TRBD1	TRBJ1-2	CASSDHGEGQGQYGYTF	TGTGCCAGCAGTGACCACGGGGAAGGACAGGGCCAGTATGGCTACACCTTC
TRBV29-1	.	TRBD2	TRBJ2-3	CTARPRGLLPSGRAGADTQYF	TGCACGGCCCGCCCTCGGGGGCTTTTGCCTAGCGGGAGGGCCGGGGCAGATACGCAGTATTTT
TRBV6-5	few	.	TRBJ2-2	CASSYLASVGTGELFF	TGTGCCAGCAGTTACCTGGCTAGCGTGGGCACCGGGGAGCTGTTTTTT
TRBV19	once	TRBD1	TRBJ1-5	CASSTDGTGGNSNQPQHF	TGTGCCAGTAGTACGGACGGCACAGGGGGCAATAGCAATCAGCCCCAGCATTTT
TRBV29-1	.	.	TRBJ2-3	CSVHNPDRILDTQYF	TGCAGCGTTCATAACCCGGACCGAATATTGGATACGCAGTATTTT
TRBV6-5	.	.	TRBJ2-5	CASSYGAGQETQYF	TGTGCCAGCAGTTACGGAGCGGGCCAAGAGACCCAGTACTTC
TRBV27	once	.	TRBJ2-7	CASSYGVNYEQYF	TGTGCCAGCAGTTACGGGGTAAACTACGAGCAGTACTTC
TRBV4-3	once	TRBD1	TRBJ2-3	CASSQGGTGAHDTQYF	TGCGCCAGCAGCCAGGGGGGGACAGGGGCTCATGATACGCAGTATTTT
TRBV14	.	.	TRBJ1-1	CASSQTHRVVNTEAFF	TGTGCCAGCAGCCAAACCCACAGGGTGGTGAACACTGAAGCTTTCTTT
TRBV9	.	.	TRBJ1-2	CASSVGGHDLYGYTF	TGTGCCAGCAGCGTAGGGGGACACGATTTATATGGCTACACCTTC
TRBV5-1	.	TRBD2	TRBJ2-5	CASSLETSGRMETQYF	TGCGCCAGCAGCTTGGAGACTAGCGGGAGGATGGAGACCCAGTACTTC
TRBV6-6	.	TRBD1	TRBJ1-1	CAEQGARDTEAFF	TGTGCCGAACAGGGGGCTAGGGACACTGAAGCTTTCTTT
TRBV9	.	.	TRBJ1-1	CASSVVGDTEAFF	TGTGCCAGCAGCGTAGTTGGAGACACTGAAGCTTTCTTT
TRBV5-8	.	.	TRBJ2-7	CASSTGYRVEQYF	TGTGCCAGCAGTACAGGTTATAGGGTCGAGCAGTACTTC
TRBV6-5	.	.	TRBJ2-5	CAGSYSQDLQETQYF	TGTGCCGGCAGTTACTCACAGGATCTTCAAGAGACCCAGTACTTC
TRBV19	.	.	TRBJ1-1	CASSQQKNTEAFF	TGTGCCAGTAGTCAGCAAAAGAACACTGAAGCTTTCTTT
TRBV6-5	few	.	TRBJ1-5	CASTLTWGANQPQHF	TGTGCCAGCACCCTTACATGGGGGGCTAATCAGCCCCAGCATTTT
TRBV15	.	TRBD1	TRBJ2-5	CATSKGQGLGTQYF	TGTGCCACCAGCAAGGGACAGGGTCTAGGGACCCAGTACTTC
TRBV11-2	.	TRBD2	TRBJ2-3	CASSPPSGRYQTDTQYF	TGTGCCAGCAGCCCCCCTAGCGGGAGGTACCAAACAGATACGCAGTATTTT